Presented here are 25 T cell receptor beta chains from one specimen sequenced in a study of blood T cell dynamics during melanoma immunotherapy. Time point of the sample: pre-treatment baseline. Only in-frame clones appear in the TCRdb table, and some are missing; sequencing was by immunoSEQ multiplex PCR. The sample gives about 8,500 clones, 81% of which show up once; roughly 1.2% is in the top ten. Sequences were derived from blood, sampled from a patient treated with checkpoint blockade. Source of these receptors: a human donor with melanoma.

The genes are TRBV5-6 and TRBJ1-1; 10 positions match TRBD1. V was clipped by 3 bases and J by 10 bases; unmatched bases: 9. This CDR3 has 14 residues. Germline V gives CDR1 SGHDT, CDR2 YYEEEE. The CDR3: CASSSGTGDAGAFF. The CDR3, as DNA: TGTGCCAGCAGCTCCGGGACAGGGGATGCTGGAGCTTTCTTT.

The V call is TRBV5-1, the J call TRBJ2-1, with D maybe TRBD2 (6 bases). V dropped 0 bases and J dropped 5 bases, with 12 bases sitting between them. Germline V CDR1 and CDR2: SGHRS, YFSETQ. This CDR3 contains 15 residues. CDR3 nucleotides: TGCGCCAGCAGCTTGGTGGGCGGGGAAAACAATGAGCAGTTCTTC. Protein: CASSLVGGENNEQFF.

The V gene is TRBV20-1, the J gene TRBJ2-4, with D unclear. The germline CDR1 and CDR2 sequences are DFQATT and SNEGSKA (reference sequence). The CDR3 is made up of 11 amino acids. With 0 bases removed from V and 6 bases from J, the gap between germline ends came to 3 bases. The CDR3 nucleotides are TGCAGTGCTAGAGATCCAAACATTCAGTACTTC. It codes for CSARDPNIQYF.

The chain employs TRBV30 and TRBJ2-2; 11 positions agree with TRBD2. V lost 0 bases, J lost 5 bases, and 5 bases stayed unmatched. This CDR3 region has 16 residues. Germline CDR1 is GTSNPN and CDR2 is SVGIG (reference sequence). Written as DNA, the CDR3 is TGTGCCTGGAGTGTACGGAGACTAGCGGGGACCGGGGAGCTGTTTTTT. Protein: CAWSVRRLAGTGELFF.

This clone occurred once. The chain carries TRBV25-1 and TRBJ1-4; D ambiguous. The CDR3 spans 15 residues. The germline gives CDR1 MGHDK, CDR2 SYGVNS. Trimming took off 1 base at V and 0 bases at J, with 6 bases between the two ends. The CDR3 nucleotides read TGTGCCAGCAGTGAATCAGGTGCAACTAATGAAAAACTGTTTTTT. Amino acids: CASSESGATNEKLFF.

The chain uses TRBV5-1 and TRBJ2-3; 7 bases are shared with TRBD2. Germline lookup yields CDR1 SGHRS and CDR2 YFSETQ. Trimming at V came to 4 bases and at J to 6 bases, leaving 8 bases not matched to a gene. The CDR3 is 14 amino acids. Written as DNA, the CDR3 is TGCGCCAGCAGCCCAACGGAGGGAGGGGATACGCAGTATTTT. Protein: CASSPTEGGDTQYF. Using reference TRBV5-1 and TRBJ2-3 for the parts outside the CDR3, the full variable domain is KAGVTQTPRYLIKTRGQQVTLSCSPISGHRSVSWYQQTPGQGLQFLFEYFSETQRNKGNFPGRFSGRQFSNSRSEMNVSTLELGDSALYLCASSPTEGGDTQYFGPGTRLTVL.

DNA for the CDR3: TGCGCCAGCAGTCAATGGGACAGGGTGGGATCAGATACGCAGTATTTT. Residues: CASSQWDRVGSDTQYF. This chain joins TRBV23-1 and TRBJ2-3; 9 bases agree with TRBD1. TRBV23-1 is marked as an open reading frame, function uncertain. CDR3 length: 16 residues. Trimming cost V 1 base and J 4 bases; bases outside gene matches: 6.

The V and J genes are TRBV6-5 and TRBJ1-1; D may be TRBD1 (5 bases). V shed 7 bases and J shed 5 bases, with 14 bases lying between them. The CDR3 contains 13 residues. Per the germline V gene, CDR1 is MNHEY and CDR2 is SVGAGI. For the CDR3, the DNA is TGTGCCAGCAAGAGGGACGGAGGGACTGAAGCTTTCTTT. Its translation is CASKRDGGTEAFF.

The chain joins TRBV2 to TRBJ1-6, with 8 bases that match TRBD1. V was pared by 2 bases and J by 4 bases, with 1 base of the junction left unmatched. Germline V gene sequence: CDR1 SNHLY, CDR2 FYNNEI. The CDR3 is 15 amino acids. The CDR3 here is CASSEQGAYNSPLHF. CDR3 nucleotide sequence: TGTGCCAGCAGTGAACAGGGGGCTTATAATTCACCCCTCCACTTT.

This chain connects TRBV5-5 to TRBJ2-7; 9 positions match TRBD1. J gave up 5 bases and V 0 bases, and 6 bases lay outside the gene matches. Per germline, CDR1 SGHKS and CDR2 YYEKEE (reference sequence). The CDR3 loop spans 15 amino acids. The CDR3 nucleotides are TGTGCCAGCAGCTTGGTAGGGACAGGGTTAAACGAGCAGTACTTC. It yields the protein CASSLVGTGLNEQYF.

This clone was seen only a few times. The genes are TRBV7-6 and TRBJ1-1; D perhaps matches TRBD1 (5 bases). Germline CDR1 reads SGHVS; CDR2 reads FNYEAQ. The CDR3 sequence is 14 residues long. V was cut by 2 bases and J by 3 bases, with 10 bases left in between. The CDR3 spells CASSLIGRDTEAFF. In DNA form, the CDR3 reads TGTGCCAGCAGCTTAATAGGCAGGGACACTGAAGCTTTCTTT.

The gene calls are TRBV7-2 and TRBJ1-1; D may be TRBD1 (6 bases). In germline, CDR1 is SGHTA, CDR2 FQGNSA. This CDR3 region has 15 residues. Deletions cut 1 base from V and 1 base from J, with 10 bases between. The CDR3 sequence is CASSLGGLGNTEAFF. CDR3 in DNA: TGTGCCAGCAGCTTAGGGGGGCTGGGGAACACTGAAGCTTTCTTT.

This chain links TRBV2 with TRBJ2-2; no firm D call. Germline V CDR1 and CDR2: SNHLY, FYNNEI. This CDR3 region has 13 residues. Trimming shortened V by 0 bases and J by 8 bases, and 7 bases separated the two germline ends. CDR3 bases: TGTGCCAGCAGTGAAGCGCTTAGGGGGGAGCTGTTTTTT. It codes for CASSEALRGELFF.

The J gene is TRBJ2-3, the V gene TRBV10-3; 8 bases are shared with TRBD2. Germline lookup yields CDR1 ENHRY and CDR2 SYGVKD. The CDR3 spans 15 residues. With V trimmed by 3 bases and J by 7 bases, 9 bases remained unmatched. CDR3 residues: CAISEASGLENTQYF. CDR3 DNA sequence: TGTGCCATCAGTGAAGCTAGCGGGTTGGAGAATACGCAGTATTTT.

The CDR3, as DNA: TGTGCCAGCAGCTTGTCAGCTAGCAATCAGCCCCAGCATTTT. The encoded protein is CASSLSASNQPQHF. The chain is built from TRBV5-6 and TRBJ1-5; D unclear. Trimming took off 1 base at V and 0 bases at J, with 5 bases between the two ends. Germline-derived CDR1 and CDR2 are SGHDT and YYEEEE. The CDR3 extends over 14 amino acids.

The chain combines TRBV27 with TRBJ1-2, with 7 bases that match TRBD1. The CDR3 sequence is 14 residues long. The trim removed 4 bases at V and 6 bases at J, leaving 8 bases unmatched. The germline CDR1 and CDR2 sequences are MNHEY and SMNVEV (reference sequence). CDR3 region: CASSSRQGRDGYTF. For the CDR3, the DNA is TGTGCCAGCAGTTCCCGACAGGGTAGGGATGGCTACACCTTC.

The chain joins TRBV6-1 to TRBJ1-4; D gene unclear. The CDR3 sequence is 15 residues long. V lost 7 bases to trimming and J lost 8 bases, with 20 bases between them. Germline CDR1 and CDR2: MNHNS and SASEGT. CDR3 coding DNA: TGTGCCAGCATTATGTTTGCGGGGAGTCAAGAAAAACTGTTTTTT. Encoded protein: CASIMFAGSQEKLFF.

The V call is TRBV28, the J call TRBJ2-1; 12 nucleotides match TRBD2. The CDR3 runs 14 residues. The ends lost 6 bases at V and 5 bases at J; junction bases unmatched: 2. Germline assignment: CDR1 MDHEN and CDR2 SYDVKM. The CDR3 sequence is CASRGTSGHNEQFF. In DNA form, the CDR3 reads TGTGCCAGCAGAGGGACTAGCGGGCACAATGAGCAGTTCTTC.

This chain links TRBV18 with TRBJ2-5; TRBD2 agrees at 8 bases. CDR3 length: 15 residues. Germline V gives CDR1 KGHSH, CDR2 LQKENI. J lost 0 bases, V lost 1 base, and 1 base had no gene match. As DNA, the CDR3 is TGTGCCAGCTCACCACAGCGGGAGTACCAAGAGACCCAGTACTTC. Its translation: CASSPQREYQETQYF.

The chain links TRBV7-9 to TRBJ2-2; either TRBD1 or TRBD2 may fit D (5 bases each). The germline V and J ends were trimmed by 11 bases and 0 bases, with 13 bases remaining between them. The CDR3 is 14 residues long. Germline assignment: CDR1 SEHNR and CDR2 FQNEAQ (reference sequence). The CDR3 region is CAGEKGSNTGELFF. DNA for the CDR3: TGTGCCGGGGAGAAGGGGTCGAACACCGGGGAGCTGTTTTTT.

The CDR3 DNA reads TGCGCCAGCAGCCAACTCGGACAGAACAATGAGCAGTTCTTC. This codes for CASSQLGQNNEQFF. V gene TRBV4-3 combines with J gene TRBJ2-1; weak D call: TRBD1 (6 bases). This CDR3 spans 14 amino acids. Trimming took off 2 bases at V and 5 bases at J, with 10 bases between the two ends. CDR1 and CDR2 (germline): LGHNA, YSLEER.

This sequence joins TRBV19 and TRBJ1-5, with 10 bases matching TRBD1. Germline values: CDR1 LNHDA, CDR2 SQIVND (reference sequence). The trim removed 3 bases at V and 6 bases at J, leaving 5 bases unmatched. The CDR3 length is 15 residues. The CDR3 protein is CASSMVGQGGQPQHF. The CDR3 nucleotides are TGTGCCAGTAGTATGGTAGGACAGGGGGGTCAGCCCCAGCATTTT.

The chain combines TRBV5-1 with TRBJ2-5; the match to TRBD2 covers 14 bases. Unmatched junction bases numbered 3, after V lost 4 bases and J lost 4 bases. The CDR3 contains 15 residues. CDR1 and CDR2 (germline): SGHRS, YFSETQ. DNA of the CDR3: TGCGCCAGCAGCAAAGGGACTAGCGGGGGAGAGACCCAGTACTTC. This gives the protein CASSKGTSGGETQYF.

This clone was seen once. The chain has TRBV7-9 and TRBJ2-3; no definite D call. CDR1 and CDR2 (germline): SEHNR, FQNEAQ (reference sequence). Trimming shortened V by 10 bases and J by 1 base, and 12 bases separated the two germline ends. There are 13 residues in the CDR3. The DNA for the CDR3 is TGTGCCACCCGGAAGACGGGCACAGATACGCAGTATTTT. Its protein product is CATRKTGTDTQYF.

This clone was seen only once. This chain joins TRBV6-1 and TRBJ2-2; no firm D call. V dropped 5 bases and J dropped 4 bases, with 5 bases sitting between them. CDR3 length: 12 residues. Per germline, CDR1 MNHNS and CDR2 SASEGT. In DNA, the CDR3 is TGTGCCAGCAGTTCTACCACCGGGGAGCTGTTTTTT. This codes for CASSSTTGELFF.